Shown below are 10 T cell receptor beta chains from a single sample sequenced in a study of T cell changes during pregnancy in multiple sclerosis. Sequenced by immunoSEQ multiplex PCR; TCRdb stores in-frame clones only, minus some. The table has around 56,000 clones, approximately 90% seen once. Specimen: peripheral blood, collected in the first trimester of pregnancy. The receptor source for this set is a female donor in good health, enrolled as a control in a pregnancy study.

This clone was counted a few times. The chain is built from TRBV7-8 and TRBJ1-6; 7 nucleotides align to TRBD1. Germline CDR1 is SGHVS and CDR2 is FQNEAQ. The CDR3 contains 17 residues. V dropped 5 bases and J dropped 0; count of bases not matched to a gene: 7. The CDR3 protein is CASSPRTGSSYNSPLHF. Here the CDR3 DNA reads TGTGCCAGCAGCCCGCGGACAGGAAGCTCCTATAATTCACCCCTCCACTTT.

The chain combines TRBV30 with TRBJ1-3; TRBD1 is a possible D gene (5 bases). This CDR3 region has 16 residues. Germline CDR1 GTSNPN, CDR2 SVGIG (reference sequence). The germline V and J ends were trimmed by 0 bases and 0 bases, with 12 bases remaining between them. CDR3 bases: TGTGCCTGGAGTGTAGGAGGGGTAGTCTCTGGAAACACCATATATTTT. Its protein is CAWSVGGVVSGNTIYF.

The chain has TRBV5-1 and TRBJ2-2; D not certain. V lost 0 bases and J lost 5, with 8 bases in between. CDR1 is SGHRS, CDR2 YFSETQ, per germline. The CDR3 consists of 14 residues. The CDR3 DNA follows: TGCGCCAGCAGCTTGGCCAGGTTGACCGGGGAGCTGTTTTTT. It translates to CASSLARLTGELFF.

J is TRBJ1-4 and V is TRBV11-1, with D tentatively TRBD1 (6 bases). Trimming left V 5 bases short and J 6 bases short, with 16 bases between. The germline CDR1 and CDR2 sequences are SGHAT and FQDESV (reference sequence). This CDR3 is 15 amino acids long. CDR3 residues: CASSRPRGNDEKLFF. CDR3 in DNA: TGTGCCAGCAGCCGACCGAGGGGGAACGATGAAAAACTGTTTTTT.

The gene calls are TRBV5-6 and TRBJ2-3; tentative D call: TRBD1 (6 bases). The CDR3 length is 13 residues. V was shortened by 4 bases and J by 1 base, with 7 bases between the two germline ends. Germline assignment: CDR1 SGHDT and CDR2 YYEEEE. The CDR3 is CASSRTGTDTQYF. The CDR3 bases are TGTGCCAGCAGCCGGACAGGCACAGATACGCAGTATTTT.

Worth noting for this clone: Other nucleotide sequences in the sample specify the same CDR3. The chain has TRBV28 and TRBJ2-7; 7 bases fit TRBD2. Germline CDR1 and CDR2: MDHEN and SYDVKM. The length of the CDR3 is 15 residues. Trimming at V came to 5 bases and at J to 8 bases, leaving 15 bases not matched to a gene. CDR3 residues: CASSPFEGSGPQQYF. CDR3 DNA: TGTGCCAGCAGTCCCTTCGAAGGTAGCGGGCCCCAGCAGTACTTC.

This clone has only one observation. A read error may produce the germline difference seen at one junction end. The gene calls are TRBV2 and TRBJ1-4, with 8 bases that match TRBD1. This CDR3 has 11 amino acids. The germline V gene encodes CDR1 SNHLY and CDR2 FYNNEI. In DNA, the CDR3 is TGTGCCAGCAGGGACAGGGCGGGTTTTCTTTTT. Amino acid sequence: CASRDRAGFLF.

The chain joins TRBV13 to TRBJ2-7; 10 nucleotides line up with TRBD1. Germline CDR1 is PRHDT and CDR2 is FYEKMQ (reference sequence). J lost 2 bases, V lost 5 bases, and 18 bases had no gene match. CDR3 length equals 19 residues. The CDR3 spells CASSPHSPTGTGVPYEQYF. CDR3 coding DNA: TGTGCCAGCAGCCCCCATAGTCCCACCGGGACAGGGGTCCCCTACGAGCAGTACTTC.

The V and J genes are TRBV6-1 and TRBJ2-7; possibly TRBD2 for D (5 bases). Germline lookup yields CDR1 MNHNS and CDR2 SASEGT. The V gene lost 6 bases and the J gene lost 7 bases, with 28 bases spanning the gap. CDR3 length: 17 residues. CDR3 loop: CASRETRVVIGVREQYF. As DNA, the CDR3 is TGTGCCAGCAGGGAAACTCGCGTGGTAATCGGGGTTAGGGAGCAGTACTTC.

This clone was seen more than once but under ten times. J is TRBJ2-1 and V is TRBV11-2; 9 bases are a match to TRBD2. J gave up 6 bases and V 5 bases, and 11 bases lay outside the gene matches. The CDR3 sequence is 16 residues long. Germline CDR1 SGHAT, CDR2 FQNNGV. The CDR3 reads CASSGSGAGGPNEQFF. In nucleotides, the CDR3 is TGTGCCAGCAGCGGTTCTGGAGCGGGGGGCCCCAATGAGCAGTTCTTC.